A single sample gave rise to the 14 T cell receptor beta chains below, sequenced in a study of lymphopenia after photon versus proton radiotherapy. Libraries were prepared by immunoSEQ multiplex PCR; TCRdb keeps only in-frame clonotypes and omits some of them. Here the sample spans 50,000 or so clones, about 92% being singletons. This sample comprised peripheral blood, obtained from a patient treated with photon-based radiotherapy. These receptors were taken from a woman between 40 and 50 years old with cholangiocarcinoma.

The chain combines TRBV28 with TRBJ2-5; the D call may be TRBD1 or TRBD2 (7 bases each). Trimming cost V 6 bases and J 3 bases, with 26 bases left between them. The germline V gene encodes CDR1 MDHEN and CDR2 SYDVKM. The CDR3 totals 18 residues. The CDR3 sequence: CASSNHKGAGDEEETQYF. The DNA for the CDR3 is TGTGCCAGCAGCAATCACAAGGGGGCGGGAGACGAGGAAGAGACCCAGTACTTC.

This chain joins TRBV2 and TRBJ1-1, with TRBD1 as a possible D gene (5 bases). The V gene lost 1 base and the J gene lost 0 bases, with 9 bases spanning the gap. Germline V gene sequence: CDR1 SNHLY, CDR2 FYNNEI. The CDR3 loop spans 15 amino acids. For the CDR3, the DNA is TGTGCCAGCAGTGAAGGGTCAGGGATGAACACTGAAGCTTTCTTT. Its translation: CASSEGSGMNTEAFF. Full variable domain (missing parts from reference TRBV2 and TRBJ1-1): EPEVTQTPSHQVTQMGQEVILRCVPISNHLYFYWYRQILGQKVEFLVSFYNNEISEKSEIFDDQFSVERPDGSNFTLKIRSTKLEDSAMYFCASSEGSGMNTEAFFGQGTRLTVV.

The chain recombines TRBV2 with TRBJ2-3; 10 nucleotides align to TRBD2. The CDR3 is 13 amino acids. Germline trimming cut 6 bases from V and 10 bases from J; bases unmatched to any gene: 7. Germline CDR1 reads SNHLY; CDR2 reads FYNNEI. The CDR3 spells CASRLERGGAQYF. CDR3 coding DNA: TGTGCCAGCAGGCTCGAGCGGGGGGGCGCGCAGTATTTT.

The genes are TRBV28 and TRBJ1-6; the match to TRBD1 covers 8 bases. There are 16 residues in the CDR3. The germline CDR1 and CDR2 sequences are MDHEN and SYDVKM. Trimming at V came to 10 bases and at J to 10 bases, leaving 18 bases not matched to a gene. The CDR3 here is CAISDPRTGYVSPLHF. For the CDR3, the DNA is TGTGCCATATCTGACCCAAGGACAGGGTACGTCTCACCCCTCCACTTT. Together with reference TRBV28 and TRBJ1-6, the CDR3 gives the full variable domain: DVKVTQSSRYLVKRTGEKVFLECVQDMDHENMFWYRQDPGLGLRLIYFSYDVKMKEKGDIPEGYSVSREKKERFSLILESASTNQTSMYLCAISDPRTGYVSPLHFGNGTRLTVT.

The J gene is TRBJ1-1, the V gene TRBV6-5, with D perhaps matching TRBD1 (6 bases). This CDR3 has 14 amino acids. V was cut by 5 bases and J by 3 bases, with 13 bases left in between. CDR1 and CDR2 from the germline V gene are MNHEY and SVGAGI. CDR3 bases: TGTGCCAGCAGTGACCCCCCAGGGGACACTGAAGCTTTCTTT. Translation: CASSDPPGDTEAFF.

The V and J genes are TRBV5-1 and TRBJ2-7; a weak D match, TRBD2 (6 bases). CDR1 is SGHRS, CDR2 YFSETQ, per germline. The V end was cut by 4 bases, the J end by 7 bases, with 18 bases between. The CDR3 spans 14 residues. The CDR3 loop is CASSPYGGLGEQYF. CDR3 bases: TGCGCCAGCAGCCCTTACGGGGGTCTGGGAGAGCAGTACTTC.

V is TRBV4-1 and J is TRBJ2-7, with D possibly called TRBD1 or TRBD2 (5 bases each). The CDR3 is 16 residues long. V shed 0 bases and J shed 7 bases, with 19 bases lying between them. The V gene's germline CDR1 is MGHRA and CDR2 YSYEKL. This CDR3 reads CASSQEAGTRPVEQYF. DNA for the CDR3: TGCGCCAGCAGCCAAGAGGCAGGGACCCGCCCGGTAGAGCAGTACTTC.

The chain carries TRBV19 and TRBJ2-2, with D possibly TRBD2 on 5 matching bases. The CDR3 sequence is 14 residues long. The V and J ends lost 3 bases and 4 bases respectively, with 9 bases between them. Germline CDR1 reads LNHDA; CDR2 reads SQIVND (reference sequence). DNA of the CDR3: TGTGCCAGTAGTATTCTCGGGGTCACCGGGGAGCTGTTTTTT. This gives the protein CASSILGVTGELFF. The full variable domain, in which reference TRBV19 and TRBJ2-2 provide the parts outside the CDR3, is DGGITQSPKYLFRKEGQNVTLSCEQNLNHDAMYWYRQDPGQGLRLIYYSQIVNDFQKGDIAEGYSVSREKKESFPLTVTSAQKNPTAFYLCASSILGVTGELFFGEGSRLTVL.

V and J are TRBV5-1 and TRBJ2-5; 8 bases agree with TRBD1. The CDR3 has 15 amino acids. Germline V gene sequence: CDR1 SGHRS, CDR2 YFSETQ. Germline trimming cut 0 bases from V and 4 bases from J; bases unmatched to any gene: 5. CDR3 loop: CASSLDRGLAETQYF. The DNA of the CDR3 is TGCGCCAGCAGCTTGGACAGGGGGTTGGCAGAGACCCAGTACTTC.

The rearrangement joins TRBV28 to TRBJ2-3; 15 nucleotides line up with TRBD2. Germline V gene data show CDR1 as MDHEN and CDR2 as SYDVKM. The ends lost 3 bases at V and 1 base at J; junction bases unmatched: 8. CDR3 size: 19 residues. This CDR3 is CASSLEGLAGGPGTDTQYF. DNA of the CDR3: TGTGCCAGCAGTTTGGAAGGACTAGCGGGAGGGCCCGGCACAGATACGCAGTATTTT. Complete variable domain (other parts from reference TRBV28 and TRBJ2-3): DVKVTQSSRYLVKRTGEKVFLECVQDMDHENMFWYRQDPGLGLRLIYFSYDVKMKEKGDIPEGYSVSREKKERFSLILESASTNQTSMYLCASSLEGLAGGPGTDTQYFGPGTRLTVL.

This chain joins TRBV5-6 and TRBJ1-5; D remains ambiguous. The germline V gene has CDR1 SGHDT and CDR2 YYEEEE. V lost 4 bases, J lost 0 bases, and 8 bases lay in between. The length of the CDR3 is 14 residues. CDR3 nucleotides: TGTGCCAGCAGCCGGGGATATAGCAATCAGCCCCAGCATTTT. Amino acids: CASSRGYSNQPQHF.

This chain uses TRBV11-2 with TRBJ1-6; D is undetermined. V was cut by 5 bases and J by 10 bases, with 15 bases left in between. Germline CDR1 and CDR2: SGHAT and FQNNGV. The CDR3 loop spans 14 amino acids. CDR3 nucleotides: TGTGCCAGCAGCCCAAGAGGCACCCTATCACCCCTCCACTTT. This encodes CASSPRGTLSPLHF.

The gene calls are TRBV27 and TRBJ1-5; no firm D call. CDR1 and CDR2 from the germline V gene are MNHEY and SMNVEV (reference sequence). Trimming took 1 base from V and 4 from J, leaving 11 bases between them. The CDR3 sequence is 15 residues long. The CDR3 sequence is CASSLLGERNQPQHF. CDR3 in DNA: TGTGCCAGCAGTTTATTGGGAGAGAGAAATCAGCCCCAGCATTTT.

The V call is TRBV5-6, the J call TRBJ2-1; 11 bases are shared with TRBD1. Trimming took 4 bases from V and 3 from J; bases not matched to a gene: 3. There are 15 residues in the CDR3. The germline gives CDR1 SGHDT, CDR2 YYEEEE. CDR3 residues: CASSPDRGLYNEQFF. The CDR3 DNA sequence: TGTGCCAGCAGCCCGGACAGGGGGCTCTACAATGAGCAGTTCTTC.